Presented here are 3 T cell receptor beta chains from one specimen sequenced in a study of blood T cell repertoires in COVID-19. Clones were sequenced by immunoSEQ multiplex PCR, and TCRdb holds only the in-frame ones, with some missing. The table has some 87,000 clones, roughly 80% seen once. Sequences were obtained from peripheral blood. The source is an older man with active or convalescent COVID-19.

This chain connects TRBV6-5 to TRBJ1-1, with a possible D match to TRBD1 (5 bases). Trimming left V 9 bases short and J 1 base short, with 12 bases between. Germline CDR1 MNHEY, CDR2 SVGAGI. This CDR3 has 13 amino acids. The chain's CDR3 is CASYRRRNTEAFF. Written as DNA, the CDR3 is TGTGCCAGTTACAGGAGACGGAACACTGAAGCTTTCTTT.

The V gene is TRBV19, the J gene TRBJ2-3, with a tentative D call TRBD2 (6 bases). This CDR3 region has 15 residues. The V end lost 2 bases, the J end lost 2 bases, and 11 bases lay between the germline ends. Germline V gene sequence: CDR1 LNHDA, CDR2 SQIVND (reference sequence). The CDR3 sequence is CASSIQRANTDTQYF. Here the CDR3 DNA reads TGTGCCAGTAGTATACAGCGGGCGAACACAGATACGCAGTATTTT.

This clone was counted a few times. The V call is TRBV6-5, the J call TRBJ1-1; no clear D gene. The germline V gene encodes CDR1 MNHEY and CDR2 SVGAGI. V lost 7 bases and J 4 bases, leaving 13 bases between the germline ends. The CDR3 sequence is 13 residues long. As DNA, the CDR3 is TGTGCCAGCAAAGGGCAGAGGGCCACTGAAGCTTTCTTT. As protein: CASKGQRATEAFF.